The entry below describes one TCR beta chain. The sample originates from a study of blood T cell repertoires in COVID-19. Study in general: The cDNA or gDNA used as material had been derived from T cells, B-cell-depleted T cells, or PBMCs.

In the source study's methods: It was from reference gene primer amplification that nucleated cell counts were estimated. Assay used: immunoSEQ multiplex PCR; TCRdb lists only in-frame clones, some missing. Clone size and the V and J calls come from that table; the DNA yielded D and trimming. Of some 260,000 clones in the sample, roughly 87% are singletons; the top ten hold approximately 3.3%. The sequence was collected from a man in his late teens or twenties with active or convalescent COVID-19. The sequenced sample consisted of peripheral blood.

The CDR3 is CASSPTGRNEKLFF. The CDR3 nucleotides are TGTGCCAGCAGCCCGACAGGGAGAAATGAAAAACTGTTTTTT. The chain combines TRBV7-9 with TRBJ1-4; 7 bases match TRBD1. CDR3 size: 14 residues. Germline CDR1 is SEHNR and CDR2 is FQNEAQ (reference sequence). The ends lost 5 bases at V and 5 bases at J; junction bases unmatched: 5.